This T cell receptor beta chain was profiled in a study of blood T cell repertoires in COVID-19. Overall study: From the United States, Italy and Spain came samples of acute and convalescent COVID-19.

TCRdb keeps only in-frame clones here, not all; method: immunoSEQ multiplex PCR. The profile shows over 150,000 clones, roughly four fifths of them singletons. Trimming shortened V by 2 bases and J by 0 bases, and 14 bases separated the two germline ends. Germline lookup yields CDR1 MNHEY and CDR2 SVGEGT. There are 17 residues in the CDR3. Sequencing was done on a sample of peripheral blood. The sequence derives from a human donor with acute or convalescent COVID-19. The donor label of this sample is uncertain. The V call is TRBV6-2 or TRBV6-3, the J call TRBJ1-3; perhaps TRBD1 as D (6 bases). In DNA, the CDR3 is TGTGCCAGCAGTTACCTCCTGACAGGAAGCTCTGGAAACACCATATATTTT. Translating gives CASSYLLTGSSGNTIYF.